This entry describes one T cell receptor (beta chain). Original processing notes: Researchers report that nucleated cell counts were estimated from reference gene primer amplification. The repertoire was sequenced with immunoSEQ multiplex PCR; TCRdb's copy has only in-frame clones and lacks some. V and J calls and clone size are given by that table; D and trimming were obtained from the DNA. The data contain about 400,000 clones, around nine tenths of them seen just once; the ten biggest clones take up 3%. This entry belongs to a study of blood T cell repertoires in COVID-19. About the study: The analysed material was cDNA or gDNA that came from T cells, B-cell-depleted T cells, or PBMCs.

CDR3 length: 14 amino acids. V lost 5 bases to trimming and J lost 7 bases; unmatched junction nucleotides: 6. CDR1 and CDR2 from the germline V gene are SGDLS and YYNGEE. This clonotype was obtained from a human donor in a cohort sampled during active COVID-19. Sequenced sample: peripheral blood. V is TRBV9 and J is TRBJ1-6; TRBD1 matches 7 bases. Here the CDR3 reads CASSSTGDNSPLHF. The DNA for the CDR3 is TGTGCCAGCAGTTCAACAGGGGACAATTCACCCCTCCACTTT.